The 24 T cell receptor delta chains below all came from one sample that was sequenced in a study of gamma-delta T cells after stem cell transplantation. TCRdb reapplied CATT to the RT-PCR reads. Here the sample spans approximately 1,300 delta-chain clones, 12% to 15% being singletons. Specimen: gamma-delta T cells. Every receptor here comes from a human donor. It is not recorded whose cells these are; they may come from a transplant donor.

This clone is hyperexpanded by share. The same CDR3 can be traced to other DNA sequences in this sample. CDR3 DNA: TGTGCCTGTGACACAATAGGGGCCGATAAACTCATCTTT. Its translation: CACDTIGADKLIF. The chain has TRDV2 and TRDJ1; D possibly corresponds to TRDD1 (5 bases). The CDR3 length is 13 residues. In germline, CDR1 is GEAIGNYY, CDR2 EKD. Between the trimmed V and J ends, which lost 1 base and 3 bases, there was a span of 8 bases.

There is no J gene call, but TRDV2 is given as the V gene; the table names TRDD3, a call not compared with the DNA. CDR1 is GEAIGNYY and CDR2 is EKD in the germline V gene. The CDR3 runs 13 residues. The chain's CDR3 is CACDALGDTAQHF. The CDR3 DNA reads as TGTGCCTGTGACGCACTGGGGGATACGGCACAACACTTC.

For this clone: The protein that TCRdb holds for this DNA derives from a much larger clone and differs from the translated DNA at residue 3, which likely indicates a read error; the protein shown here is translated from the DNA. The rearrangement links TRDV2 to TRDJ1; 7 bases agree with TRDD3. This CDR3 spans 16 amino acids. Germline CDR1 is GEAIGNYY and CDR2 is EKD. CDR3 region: CARDTLGGIEADKLIF. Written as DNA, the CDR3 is TGTGCCCGTGACACCCTGGGGGGCATAGAAGCCGATAAACTCATCTTT.

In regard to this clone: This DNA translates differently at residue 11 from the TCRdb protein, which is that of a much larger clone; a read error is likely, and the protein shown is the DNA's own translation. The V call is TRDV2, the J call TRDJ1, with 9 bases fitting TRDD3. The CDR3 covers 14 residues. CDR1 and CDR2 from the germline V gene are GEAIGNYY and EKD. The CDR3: CACDGLGDADNLIF. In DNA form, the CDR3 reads TGTGCCTGTGACGGGCTGGGGGATGCCGATAACCTCATCTTT.

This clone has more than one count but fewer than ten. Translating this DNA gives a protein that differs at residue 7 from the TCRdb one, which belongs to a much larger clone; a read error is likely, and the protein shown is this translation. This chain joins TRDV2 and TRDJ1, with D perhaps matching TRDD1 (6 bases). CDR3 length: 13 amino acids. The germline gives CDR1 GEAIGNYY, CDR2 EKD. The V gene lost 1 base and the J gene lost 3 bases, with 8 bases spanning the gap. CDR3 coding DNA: TGTGCCTGTGACACAATAGTGGCCGATAAACTCATCTTT. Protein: CACDTIVADKLIF.

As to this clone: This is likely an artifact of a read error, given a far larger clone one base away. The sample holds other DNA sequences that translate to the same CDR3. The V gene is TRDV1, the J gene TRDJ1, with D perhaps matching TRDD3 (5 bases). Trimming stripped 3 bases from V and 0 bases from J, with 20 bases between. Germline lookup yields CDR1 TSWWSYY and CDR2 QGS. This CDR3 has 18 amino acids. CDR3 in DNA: TGTGCTCTTGGGGAGTACTCTACGCTGGGACTGTACACCGATAAACTCATCTTT. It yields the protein CALGEYSTLGLYTDKLIF.

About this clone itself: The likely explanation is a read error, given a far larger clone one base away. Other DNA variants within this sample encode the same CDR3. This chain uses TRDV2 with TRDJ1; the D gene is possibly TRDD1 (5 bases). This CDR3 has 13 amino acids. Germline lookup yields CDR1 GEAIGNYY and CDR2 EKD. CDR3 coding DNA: TGTGCCTGTGACACAATAGGGGCCGATAAGCTCATCTTT. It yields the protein CACDTIGADKLIF.

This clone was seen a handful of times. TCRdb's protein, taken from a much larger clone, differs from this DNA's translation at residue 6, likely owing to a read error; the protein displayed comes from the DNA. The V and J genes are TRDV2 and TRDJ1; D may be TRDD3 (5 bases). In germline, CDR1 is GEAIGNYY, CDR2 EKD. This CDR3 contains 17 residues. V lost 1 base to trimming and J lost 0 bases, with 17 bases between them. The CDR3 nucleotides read TGTGCCTGTGACACGATACTCGGGTCCCAGTACACCGATAAACTCATCTTT. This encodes CACDTILGSQYTDKLIF.

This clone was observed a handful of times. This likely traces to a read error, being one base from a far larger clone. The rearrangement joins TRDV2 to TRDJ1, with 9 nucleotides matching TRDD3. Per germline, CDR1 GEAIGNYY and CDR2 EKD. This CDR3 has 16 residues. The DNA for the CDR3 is TGTGCCTGTGGCACCGTTTGGGGGATAGGACCCGATAAACTCATCTTT. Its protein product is CACGTVWGIGPDKLIF.

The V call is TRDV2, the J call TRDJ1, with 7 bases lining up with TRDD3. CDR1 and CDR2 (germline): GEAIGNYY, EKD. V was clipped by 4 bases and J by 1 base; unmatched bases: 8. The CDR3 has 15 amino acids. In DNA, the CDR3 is TGTGCCTGTGAATCCCTGGGGGTCCCCACCGATAAACTCATCTTT. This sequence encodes CACESLGVPTDKLIF.

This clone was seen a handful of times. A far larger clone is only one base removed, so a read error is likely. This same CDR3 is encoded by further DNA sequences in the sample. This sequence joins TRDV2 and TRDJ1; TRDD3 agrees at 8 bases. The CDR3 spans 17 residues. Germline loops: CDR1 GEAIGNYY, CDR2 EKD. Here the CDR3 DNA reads TGTGCCTGTGACACCGTGAATGGGGGATCCTACACCGATAAGCTCATCTTT. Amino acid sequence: CACDTVNGGSYTDKLIF.

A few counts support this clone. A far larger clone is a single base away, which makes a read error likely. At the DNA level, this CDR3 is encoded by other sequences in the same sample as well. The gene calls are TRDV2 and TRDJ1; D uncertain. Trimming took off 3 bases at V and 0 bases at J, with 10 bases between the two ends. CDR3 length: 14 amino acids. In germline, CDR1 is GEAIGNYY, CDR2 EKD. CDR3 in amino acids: CACDLLPDTDKLIF. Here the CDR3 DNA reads TGTGCCTGTGACCTTCTCCCGGACACCGATAAACTCATCTTT.

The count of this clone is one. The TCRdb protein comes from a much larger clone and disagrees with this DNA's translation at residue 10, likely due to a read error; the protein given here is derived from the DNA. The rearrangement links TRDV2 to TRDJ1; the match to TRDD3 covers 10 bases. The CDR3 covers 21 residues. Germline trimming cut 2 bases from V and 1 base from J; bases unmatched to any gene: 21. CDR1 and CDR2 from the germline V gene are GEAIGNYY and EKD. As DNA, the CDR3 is TGTGCCTGTGACAGGGTTCCTTCTTCCCCCGGTGGGGGATACTTCACCGATAAACTCATCTTT. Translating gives CACDRVPSSPGGGYFTDKLIF.

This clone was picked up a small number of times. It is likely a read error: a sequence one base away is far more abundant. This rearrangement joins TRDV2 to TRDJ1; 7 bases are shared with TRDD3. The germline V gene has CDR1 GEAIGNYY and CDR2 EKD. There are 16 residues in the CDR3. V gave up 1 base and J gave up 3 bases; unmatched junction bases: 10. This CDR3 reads CACDTVGDRWSDKLIF. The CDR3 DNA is TGTGCCTGTGACACGGTAGGGGATAGGTGGTCCGATAAACTCATCTTT.

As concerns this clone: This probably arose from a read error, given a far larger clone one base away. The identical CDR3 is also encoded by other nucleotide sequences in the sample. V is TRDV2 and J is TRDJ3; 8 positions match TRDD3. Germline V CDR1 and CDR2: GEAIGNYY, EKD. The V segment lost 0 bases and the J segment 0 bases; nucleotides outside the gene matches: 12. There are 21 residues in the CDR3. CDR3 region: CACDTVDWGSKSSWDTRQMFF. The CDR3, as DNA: TGTGCCTGTGACACCGTAGACTGGGGGTCTAAGAGCTCCTGGGACACCCGACAGATGTTTTTC.

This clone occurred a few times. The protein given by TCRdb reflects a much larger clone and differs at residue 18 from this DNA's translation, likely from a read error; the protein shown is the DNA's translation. The CDR3, as DNA: TGTGCCTGTGACACCGTTCTACGCCCTGGTACTGGGGGTACCCCTGAAGGGCACACCGATAAACTCATCTTT. This gives the protein CACDTVLRPGTGGTPEGHTDKLIF. V is TRDV2 and J is TRDJ1; 8 nucleotides agree with TRDD3. Germline values: CDR1 GEAIGNYY, CDR2 EKD. After removal of 0 bases from V and 0 bases from J, the junction contained 29 bases not matched to a gene. CDR3 length: 24 amino acids.

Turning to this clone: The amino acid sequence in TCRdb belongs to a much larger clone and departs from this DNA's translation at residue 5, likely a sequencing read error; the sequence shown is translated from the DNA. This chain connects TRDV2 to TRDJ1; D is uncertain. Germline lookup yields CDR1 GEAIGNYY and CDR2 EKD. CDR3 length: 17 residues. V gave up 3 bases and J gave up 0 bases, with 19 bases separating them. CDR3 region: CACDAVLGSQYTDKLIF. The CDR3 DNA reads TGTGCCTGTGACGCGGTACTCGGGTCCCAGTACACCGATAAACTCATCTTT.

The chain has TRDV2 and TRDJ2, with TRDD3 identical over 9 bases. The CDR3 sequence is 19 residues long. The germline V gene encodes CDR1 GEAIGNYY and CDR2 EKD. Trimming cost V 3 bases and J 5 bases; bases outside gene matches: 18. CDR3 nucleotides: TGTGCCTGTGACTATGTATCCCCCTTGAGTCTGGGGGATACAGCACAACTCTTCTTT. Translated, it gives CACDYVSPLSLGDTAQLFF.

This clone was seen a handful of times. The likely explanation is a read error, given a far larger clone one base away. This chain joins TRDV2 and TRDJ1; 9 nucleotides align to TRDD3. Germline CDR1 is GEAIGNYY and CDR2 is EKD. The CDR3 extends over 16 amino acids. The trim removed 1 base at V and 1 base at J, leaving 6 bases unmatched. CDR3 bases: TGTGCCTGTGACACGCAGGGGGATACTATCACCGATAAACTCATCTTT. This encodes CACDTQGDTITDKLIF.

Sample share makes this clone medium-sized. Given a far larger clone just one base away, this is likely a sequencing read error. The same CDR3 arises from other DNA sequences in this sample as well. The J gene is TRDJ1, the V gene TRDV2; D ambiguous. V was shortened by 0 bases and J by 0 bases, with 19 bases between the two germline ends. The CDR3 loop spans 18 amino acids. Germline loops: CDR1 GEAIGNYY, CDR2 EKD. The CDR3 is CACDTVRDKRMYTDKLIF. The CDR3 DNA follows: TGTGCCTGTGACACCGTCCGGGACAAGAGGATGTACACCGATAAACTCATCTTT.

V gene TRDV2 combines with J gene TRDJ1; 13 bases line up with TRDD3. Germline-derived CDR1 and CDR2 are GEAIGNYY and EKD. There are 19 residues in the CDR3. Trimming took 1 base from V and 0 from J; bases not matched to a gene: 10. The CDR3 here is CACDTVLGDTGPYTDKLIF. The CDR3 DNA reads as TGTGCCTGTGACACAGTACTGGGGGATACGGGTCCGTACACCGATAAACTCATCTTT.

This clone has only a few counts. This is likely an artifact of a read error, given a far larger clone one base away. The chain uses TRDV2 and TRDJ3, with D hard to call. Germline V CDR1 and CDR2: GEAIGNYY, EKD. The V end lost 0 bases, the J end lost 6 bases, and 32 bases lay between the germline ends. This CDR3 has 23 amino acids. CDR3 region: CACDTVRRSAGVGYLQDTRQMFF. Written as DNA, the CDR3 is TGTGCCTGTGACACCGTCCGACGGTCCGCTGGAGTCGGGTATCTCCAGGACACCCGACAGATGTTTTTC.

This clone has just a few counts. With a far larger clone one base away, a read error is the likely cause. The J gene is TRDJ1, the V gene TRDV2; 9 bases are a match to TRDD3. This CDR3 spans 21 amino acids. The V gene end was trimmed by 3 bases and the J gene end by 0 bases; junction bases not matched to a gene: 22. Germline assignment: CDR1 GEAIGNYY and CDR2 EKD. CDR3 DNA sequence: TGTGCCTGTGACCCGATCCTACCGAGCCCTACTGGGGGACTGTACACCGATAAACTCATCTTT. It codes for CACDPILPSPTGGLYTDKLIF.

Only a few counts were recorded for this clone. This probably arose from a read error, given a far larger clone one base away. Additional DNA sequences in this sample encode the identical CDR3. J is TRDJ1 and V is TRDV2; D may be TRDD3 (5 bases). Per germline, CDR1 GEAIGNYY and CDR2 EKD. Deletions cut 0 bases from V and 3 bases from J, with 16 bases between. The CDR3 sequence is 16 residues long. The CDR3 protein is CACDTLGGIEADKLIF. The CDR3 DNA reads TGTGCCTGTGACACCCTGGGAGGCATAGAAGCCGATAAACTCATCTTT.